This T cell receptor beta chain was sequenced during a study of T cell responses to AZD1222 COVID-19 vaccine. Whole-study findings and limits: Donor demographics were predominantly white British with a female majority; clonal diversity may be underestimated. Repertoire sampling happened only post peak T cell response.

Turning to this clone: Its specificity is not known.

Germline V lookup: CDR1 SGHRS, CDR2 YFSETQ. CDR3 length: 13 residues. The V and J ends lost 7 bases and 7 bases, in that order; junction bases with no gene match: 3. Clones were sequenced by immunoSEQ multiplex PCR, and TCRdb holds only the in-frame ones, with some missing. The data contain 110,000 or so clones, around 80% of them singletons. The TCR originated in an adult in good health. The specimen was peripheral blood, collected on day 0 of AZD1222 vaccination. This sequence joins TRBV5-1 and TRBJ2-1; 12 nucleotides line up with TRBD2. CDR3 region: CASGTSGFNEQFF. As DNA, the CDR3 is TGCGCCAGCGGGACTAGCGGGTTTAATGAGCAGTTCTTC.